This T cell receptor (beta chain) stems from a study of T cell responses to AZD1222 COVID-19 vaccine. Findings and limits, study-wide: Unmutated variant regions reportedly attract nearly half of all spike-specific TCRs.

Worth noting for this clone: Its antigen is as yet unknown.

This table comes from immunoSEQ multiplex PCR, and its TCRdb copy is limited to in-frame clones, with some not included. The table includes more than 95,000 clones, roughly nine tenths detected once. Source: peripheral blood, taken 28 days after the second AZD1222 dose. This sequence was found in an adult who received the AZD1222 COVID-19 vaccine.

The CDR3 sequence: CASSRSLTYNEQFF. In DNA, the CDR3 is TGTGCCAGCAGCCGAAGTCTTACCTACAATGAGCAGTTCTTC. J is TRBJ2-1 and V is TRBV11-1; no clear D gene. The V end was cut by 5 bases, the J end by 2 bases, with 10 bases between. CDR1 and CDR2 (germline): SGHAT, FQDESV (reference sequence). This CDR3 region has 14 residues.